This TCR beta chain was found in a study of cytomegalovirus exposure and HLA in healthy donors. Looking at the study overall: Unique TCR beta sequences numbering approximately 120 million came from about 179 million T cells in an earlier analysis.

Per germline, CDR1 SGHAT and CDR2 FQNNGV. The CDR3 runs to 14 residues. Trimming shortened V by 3 bases and J by 3 bases, and 11 bases separated the two germline ends. With 60 Vbeta and 13 Jbeta primers, the PCR was carried out. In the authors' workflow: Later analysis identified tens of millions of unique TCR beta chains, approximately 11 million shared. Sequencing was performed with immunoSEQ multiplex PCR; in TCRdb, only in-frame clones are kept and a portion is missing. The DNA gave D and trimming, while V, J and clone size come from that table. The table records around 100,000 clones, 75% to 80% of them present only once. Study-level results: In a later analysis, DRB1 alleles had the most associated TCRs; HLA-C alleles the fewest. Being indistinguishable, some V segments were excluded, TRBV6-2 and TRBV6-3 among them.

This clone was seen once. Its antigen is as yet unknown. The TCR comes from a male donor in good health and CMV-seropositive. This chain connects TRBV11-2 to TRBJ1-1; D is perhaps TRBD1 (5 bases). Sequencing was done on a sample of PBMCs. The CDR3 spells CASSLGDRHTEAFF. The CDR3 bases are TGTGCCAGCAGCTTGGGTGACAGACACACTGAAGCTTTCTTT.